Listed here are 4 T cell receptor beta chains from one sample, sequenced in a study of radiotherapy plus CTLA-4 blockade in lung cancer. Here immunoSEQ multiplex PCR was the method, and the copy in TCRdb shows in-frame clones only, minus some. The repertoire has some 62,000 clones, 70% to 80% of them found once; the top ten carry approximately 4%. This specimen was peripheral blood, taken from a patient treated with radiotherapy plus ipilimumab. Source of these receptors: a human donor with non-small cell lung cancer who had a complete response to radiotherapy plus ipilimumab.

The chain combines TRBV7-9 with TRBJ2-1, with D possibly being TRBD2 (5 bases). The CDR3 extends over 16 amino acids. Deletions cut 5 bases from V and 0 bases from J, with 14 bases between. Germline CDR1 and CDR2: SEHNR and FQNEAQ (reference sequence). CDR3 sequence reads: CASSTPLALSYNEQFF. The CDR3 region has the DNA TGTGCCAGCAGCACCCCCCTAGCCCTCTCCTACAATGAGCAGTTCTTC.

This sequence joins TRBV7-2 and TRBJ2-1, with TRBD2 matching over 10 bases. This CDR3 region has 16 residues. Trimming at V came to 5 bases and at J to 10 bases, leaving 14 bases not matched to a gene. Germline V gene sequence: CDR1 SGHTA, CDR2 FQGNSA. In nucleotides, the CDR3 is TGTGCCAGCAGCCCGTCGGGGACAGCGGGAGGGGGCGAGCAGTTCTTC. This codes for CASSPSGTAGGGEQFF.

The chain is built from TRBV29-1 and TRBJ2-7; possibly TRBD1 or TRBD2 for D (5 bases each). CDR3 length equals 14 residues. V lost 7 bases, J lost 6 bases, and 22 bases lay in between. Germline CDR1 is SQVTM and CDR2 is ANQGSEA. In DNA form, the CDR3 reads TGCAGCGCCTGCTTATGGGGACCCGAGGGCGAGCAGTACTTC. Its translation is CSACLWGPEGEQYF.

The chain recombines TRBV5-4 with TRBJ1-6, with D perhaps TRBD1 (6 bases). This CDR3 region has 17 residues. Trimming pared 1 base from V and 2 bases from J, leaving 13 bases between. Germline-derived CDR1 and CDR2 are SGHNT and YYREEE (reference sequence). DNA of the CDR3: TGTGCCAGCAGCTTGTATTACAGGGACCCCTATAATTCACCCCTCCACTTT. Residues: CASSLYYRDPYNSPLHF.